The 15 T cell receptor beta chains reported below all come from one sample, sequenced in a study of OX40 agonist ivuxolimab in advanced cancers. Clones were read by immunoSEQ multiplex PCR, and TCRdb kept only the in-frame ones, dropping some. The repertoire holds tens of thousands of clones, with 70% to 90% as singletons. The material was CD4+ or CD8+ T cells sorted from blood, obtained in a trial of the OX40 agonist ivuxolimab. The receptors derive from an adult with an advanced solid tumor such as melanoma, head and neck, liver or kidney cancer.

This clone came up once. Other nucleotide sequences from this sample produce the same CDR3. The chain uses TRBV7-2 and TRBJ2-3; D unclear. The germline CDR1 and CDR2 sequences are SGHTA and FQGNSA. This CDR3 is 12 amino acids long. Trimming cost V 2 bases and J 4 bases, with 4 bases left between them. The CDR3: CASSLRPDTQYF. In DNA, the CDR3 is TGTGCCAGCAGCTTACGGCCAGATACGCAGTATTTT.

This rearrangement joins TRBV6-6 to TRBJ2-5, with 8 bases that match TRBD1. The germline V gene has CDR1 MNHNY and CDR2 SVGAGI (reference sequence). V shed 5 bases, J shed 5 bases, and the junction held 13 bases outside the gene matches. The CDR3 consists of 16 residues. Here the CDR3 DNA reads TGTGCCAGCAGTCGCGGGCGGACAGGGTGGGGGGAGACCCAGTACTTC. It specifies CASSRGRTGWGETQYF.

The chain is built from TRBV5-8 and TRBJ1-2; possible D gene TRBD1, 5 bases. Germline lookup yields CDR1 SGHTS and CDR2 YDEGEE. This CDR3 contains 14 residues. V was pared by 4 bases and J by 2 bases, with 12 bases between. For the CDR3, the DNA is TGTGCCAGCAGCCGAGACAGTTTCAACTATGGCTACACCTTC. It codes for CASSRDSFNYGYTF. Based on the CDR3 plus reference TRBV5-8 and TRBJ1-2, the full variable domain is EAGVTQSPTHLIKTRGQQATLRCSPISGHTSVYWYQQALGLGLQFLLWYDEGEERNRGNFPPRFSGRQFPNYSSELNVNALELEDSALYLCASSRDSFNYGYTFGSGTRLTVV.

This chain links TRBV19 with TRBJ2-7, with 7 bases lining up with TRBD1. This CDR3 is 15 amino acids long. With 3 bases clipped from V and 2 bases from J, the junction kept 7 bases outside the gene matches. The germline CDR1 and CDR2 sequences are LNHDA and SQIVND (reference sequence). CDR3 loop: CASSMDRTGAYEQYF. CDR3 in DNA: TGTGCCAGTAGTATGGACAGGACCGGGGCCTACGAGCAGTACTTC.

This chain links TRBV2 with TRBJ1-2; unclear D gene. Germline loops: CDR1 SNHLY, CDR2 FYNNEI. The CDR3 runs 11 residues. The V and J ends lost 6 bases and 4 bases respectively, with 6 bases between them. The chain's CDR3 is CASSPSYGYTF. The CDR3 DNA is TGTGCCAGCAGCCCCAGCTATGGCTACACCTTC.

This clone showed up just a few times. J is TRBJ1-2 and V is TRBV19, with 8 bases lining up with TRBD1. Per germline, CDR1 LNHDA and CDR2 SQIVND (reference sequence). V shed 6 bases, J shed 4 bases, and the junction held 16 bases outside the gene matches. The CDR3 is 17 amino acids. The CDR3 spells CASRSDRGGRSSYGYTF. CDR3 DNA: TGTGCCAGTAGATCCGACAGGGGCGGTAGGTCCTCCTATGGCTACACCTTC.

The V and J genes are TRBV6-1 and TRBJ1-2; D unresolved. Germline CDR1 and CDR2: MNHNS and SASEGT. The ends were cut back, 10 bases at V and 4 bases at J, with 13 bases in the middle. This CDR3 is built from 12 residues. The CDR3 nucleotides read TGTGCCACGACTTCAGGAGCCTATGGCTACACCTTC. Encoded protein: CATTSGAYGYTF.

Here the CDR3 DNA reads TGTGCCAGCTCACCGTTACTTGGGACGGGGGACTCCTACAATGAGCAGTTCTTC. Translated: CASSPLLGTGDSYNEQFF. The chain joins TRBV18 to TRBJ2-1, with D maybe TRBD2 (6 bases). V lost 3 bases and J lost 0, with 18 bases in between. The CDR3 extends over 18 amino acids. Germline CDR1 reads KGHSH; CDR2 reads LQKENI.

This chain connects TRBV7-2 to TRBJ2-5; D unresolved. CDR1 is SGHTA and CDR2 is FQGNSA in the germline V gene. This CDR3 is built from 16 residues. Trimming cost V 0 bases and J 3 bases, with 14 bases left between them. The CDR3 is CASSLARRNSEETQYF. The DNA for the CDR3 is TGTGCCAGCAGCTTAGCGCGTAGGAACAGCGAAGAGACCCAGTACTTC.

This chain uses TRBV6-5 with TRBJ2-1; 12 nucleotides align to TRBD2. Germline V gives CDR1 MNHEY, CDR2 SVGAGI. The trim removed 6 bases at V and 6 bases at J, leaving 6 bases unmatched. There are 15 residues in the CDR3. CDR3 loop: CASRRTSGGSNEQFF. In nucleotides, the CDR3 is TGTGCCAGCAGGCGAACTAGCGGGGGGTCCAATGAGCAGTTCTTC.

The chain's CDR3 is CASSLGLAGVGGEQFF. DNA for the CDR3: TGTGCCAGCAGCTTGGGTCTAGCGGGAGTCGGGGGTGAGCAGTTCTTC. The chain carries TRBV5-5 and TRBJ2-1, with 10 bases that match TRBD2. The V gene end was trimmed by 0 bases and the J gene end by 9 bases; junction bases not matched to a gene: 9. Germline CDR1 reads SGHKS; CDR2 reads YYEKEE (reference sequence). This CDR3 region has 16 residues.

The rearrangement links TRBV30 to TRBJ1-5, with D possibly matching TRBD1 (5 bases). The CDR3 totals 14 residues. Germline values: CDR1 GTSNPN, CDR2 SVGIG (reference sequence). Trimming cost V 2 bases and J 2 bases, with 10 bases left between them. The CDR3 region is CAWSNWGGNQPQHF. The CDR3 nucleotides are TGTGCCTGGAGTAACTGGGGGGGCAATCAGCCCCAGCATTTT.

This chain connects TRBV18 to TRBJ2-3; no firm D call. The germline V gene has CDR1 KGHSH and CDR2 LQKENI. Between the trimmed V and J ends, which lost 3 bases and 0 bases, there was a span of 13 bases. The CDR3 loop spans 16 amino acids. DNA for the CDR3: TGTGCCAGCTCACCCCCCTCGTATTCTAGCACAGATACGCAGTATTTT. As protein: CASSPPSYSSTDTQYF.

The chain has TRBV28 and TRBJ2-3; 10 bases align to TRBD1. The germline gives CDR1 MDHEN, CDR2 SYDVKM. Unmatched junction bases numbered 10, after V lost 6 bases and J lost 4 bases. The CDR3 has 16 residues. The DNA for the CDR3 is TGTGCCAGCAGAGACCGGGACAGGGGCGACGCAGATACGCAGTATTTT. Residues: CASRDRDRGDADTQYF.

The V and J genes are TRBV7-8 and TRBJ2-4; TRBD1 aligns across 7 bases. V lost 5 bases and J lost 9; bases outside the gene matches: 13. The CDR3 length is 15 residues. The germline CDR1 and CDR2 sequences are SGHVS and FQNEAQ. CDR3 amino acids: CASSLLATGQGIQYF. The DNA of the CDR3 is TGTGCCAGCAGCCTCCTTGCGACAGGGCAAGGCATTCAGTACTTC. The complete variable domain, with remaining parts taken from reference TRBV7-8 and TRBJ2-4, reads GAGVSQSPRYKVAKRGQDVALRCDPISGHVSLFWYQQALGQGPEFLTYFQNEAQLDKSGLPSDRFFAERPEGSVSTLKIQRTQQEDSAVYLCASSLLATGQGIQYFGAGTRLSVL.